This T cell receptor (beta chain) was observed in a study of beta chain features in type 1 diabetes. Study in general: On cell yields, gender and age, patients and healthy donors were similar.

On this clone itself: Its cognate antigen is unknown.

V shed 0 bases and J shed 6 bases, with 12 bases lying between them. This CDR3 contains 14 residues. CDR1 is MNHEY and CDR2 is SVGAGI in the germline V gene. TCRB transcripts that were expressed got sequenced, as all of the isolated RNA had been reverse transcribed. Method: immunoSEQ multiplex PCR; TCRdb's copy keeps in-frame clones and lacks some. The sample includes some 240,000 clones, about a tenth of them seen just once. Study-wide findings and caveats: VDJ junctions in type 1 diabetes patients carried more deletions and fewer insertions. For cells with high TCR expression, cDNA sequencing could yield over-representation.

Sequencing used central memory CD4+ T cells from blood. This receptor was identified in a young man in good health. The chain carries TRBV6-5 and TRBJ2-7; TRBD2 might be the D (6 bases). The CDR3 loop reads CASSYSATRGEQYF. The CDR3 DNA reads TGTGCCAGCAGTTACTCCGCGACTAGGGGCGAGCAGTACTTC.